One TCR beta chain is described in this entry. The CDR3 has 14 residues. Germline CDR1 MNHEY, CDR2 SMNVEV (reference sequence). V was shortened by 4 bases and J by 2 bases, with 11 bases between the two germline ends. Original data processing: How many nucleated cells were present was estimated from reference gene primer amplification. Assay: immunoSEQ multiplex PCR; the TCRdb copy retains only in-frame clones and omits some. V and J calls and clone size come straight from that table; D and trimming were deduced from the DNA. The sample holds roughly 200,000 clones, 84% seen once. The sample comes from a study of blood T cell repertoires in COVID-19. Looking at the study overall: From the United States, Italy and Spain came samples of acute and convalescent COVID-19. Sources were T cells, B-cell-depleted T cells, or PBMCs; the material itself was cDNA or gDNA.

The clonotype originates from a human donor in a cohort sampled during active COVID-19. The rearrangement links TRBV27 to TRBJ1-1; D ambiguous. The sequenced sample consisted of peripheral blood. CDR3 DNA sequence: TGTGCCAGCAGTTCGCGCGGGCCCAACACTGAAGCTTTCTTT. As protein: CASSSRGPNTEAFF.